This TCR beta chain comes out of a study of shared clonotypes between healthy human individuals. The donor population consisted of healthy HIV-negative adults with no recent acute infections or vaccinations. The table came from immunoSEQ multiplex PCR; TCRdb's copy has only in-frame clones and leaves some out. The sample holds about 2.3 million clones, approximately 93% seen once. The germline gives CDR1 MNHEY, CDR2 SVGAGI. V lost 2 bases and J 7 bases, leaving 12 bases between the germline ends. The CDR3 is 14 amino acids. Whole-study results and caveats: In a handful of donors, roughly 5.2% of naive CD4 clonotypes appeared in common. Non-shared clonotypes were found to have lower generation probabilities than the clonotypes that were shared by all four of the sorted-subset donors.

On this clone itself: The antigen is unknown.

This receptor was obtained from a man between 18 and 35 years old in good health. Some clones in this sample may be carry-over from other donors' samples. Specimen: naive CD4+ T cells from PBMCs. As for subset: CD45RA+ positively selected. V and J are TRBV6-5 and TRBJ2-4; D is unresolved. The CDR3 coding sequence is TGTGCCAGCAGTTACGAGTTTGGTAGGAACATTCAGTACTTC. Its protein product is CASSYEFGRNIQYF.